Below are 13 T cell receptor beta chains sequenced from a single sample in a study of CD8+ T cells in alopecia areata. TCR sequencing used cDNA made by reverse transcription of extracted RNA. Produced via immunoSEQ multiplex PCR; TCRdb's table is partial and in-frame only. Among about 150,000 clones listed, more than 45% were seen once. Sequenced material: CD8+ T cells sorted from blood, taken at week 0. Receptor source: a human donor with alopecia areata.

The J gene is TRBJ1-4, the V gene TRBV15; perhaps TRBD1 as D (6 bases). The CDR3 extends over 15 amino acids. V gave up 8 bases and J gave up 0 bases, with 13 bases separating them. Germline V gene data show CDR1 as LNHNV and CDR2 as YYDKDF (reference sequence). The CDR3 region is CATGWGRATNEKLFF. The CDR3 DNA reads as TGTGCCACCGGATGGGGGCGAGCAACTAATGAAAAACTGTTTTTT.

The V and J genes are TRBV14 and TRBJ2-7, with TRBD1 as a possible D gene (6 bases). V gave up 1 base and J gave up 3 bases, with 13 bases separating them. There are 15 residues in the CDR3. Looked up from germline, CDR1 is SGHDN and CDR2 is FVKESK. The CDR3 DNA follows: TGTGCCAGCAGCCAAGTAAACGGACAGCACTACGAGCAGTACTTC. This encodes CASSQVNGQHYEQYF. Together with reference TRBV14 and TRBJ2-7, the CDR3 gives the full variable domain: EAGVTQFPSHSVIEKGQTVTLRCDPISGHDNLYWYRRVMGKEIKFLLHFVKESKQDESGMPNNRFLAERTGGTYSTLKVQPAELEDSGVYFCASSQVNGQHYEQYFGPGTRLTVT.

This clone has more than one count but fewer than ten. V gene TRBV29-1 combines with J gene TRBJ2-7, with a possible D match to TRBD2 (6 bases). The CDR3 consists of 14 residues. Trimming took off 6 bases at V and 3 bases at J, with 18 bases between the two ends. Per germline, CDR1 SQVTM and CDR2 ANQGSEA. The CDR3 DNA sequence: TGCAGCGTCGCGGGCGGGGTTTTAGGCTACGAGCAGTACTTC. This encodes CSVAGGVLGYEQYF.

The rearrangement uses TRBV2 and TRBJ1-2; D is perhaps TRBD1 (5 bases). CDR1 and CDR2 from the germline V gene are SNHLY and FYNNEI. Trimming took 4 bases from V and 5 from J, leaving 11 bases between them. This CDR3 comprises 13 residues. CDR3 sequence: CASSGGQGYGYTF. In nucleotides, the CDR3 is TGTGCCAGCAGTGGCGGTCAGGGATATGGCTACACCTTC.

The chain uses TRBV7-9 and TRBJ1-1, with D perhaps TRBD1 (6 bases). Germline V gives CDR1 SEHNR, CDR2 FQNEAQ (reference sequence). The CDR3 is made up of 14 amino acids. V was trimmed by 5 bases and J by 4 bases, leaving 14 bases between them. The CDR3 spells CASSEPGGATEAFF. The CDR3 bases are TGTGCCAGCAGCGAACCCGGGGGGGCCACTGAAGCTTTCTTT. The full variable domain, in which reference TRBV7-9 and TRBJ1-1 provide the parts outside the CDR3, is DTGVSQNPRHKITKRGQNVTFRCDPISEHNRLYWYRQTLGQGPEFLTYFQNEAQLEKSRLLSDRFSAERPKGSFSTLEIQRTEQGDSAMYLCASSEPGGATEAFFGQGTRLTVV.

The V and J genes are TRBV30 and TRBJ1-6; D is unresolved. The CDR3 sequence is 14 residues long. CDR1 and CDR2 from the germline V gene are GTSNPN and SVGIG (reference sequence). Trimming pared 3 bases from V and 8 bases from J, leaving 14 bases between. This CDR3 reads CAWRFNGMDSPLHF. DNA for the CDR3: TGTGCCTGGAGGTTTAACGGGATGGATTCACCCCTCCACTTT.

This sequence joins TRBV10-3 and TRBJ2-7; 9 nucleotides align to TRBD1. The ends lost 5 bases at V and 3 bases at J; junction bases unmatched: 11. The germline V gene encodes CDR1 ENHRY and CDR2 SYGVKD. This CDR3 comprises 16 residues. The CDR3 here is CAISPRGQGFDYEQYF. The CDR3 bases are TGTGCCATCAGTCCCCGGGGACAGGGTTTCGACTACGAGCAGTACTTC.

The chain is built from TRBV14 and TRBJ2-7; maybe TRBD1 (6 bases). The CDR3 loop spans 14 amino acids. V was pared by 0 bases and J by 7 bases, with 13 bases between. Per the germline V gene, CDR1 is SGHDN and CDR2 is FVKESK. The CDR3 DNA is TGTGCCAGCAGCCAAGATGGGGGCCCCCGTGAGCAGTACTTC. Amino acid sequence: CASSQDGGPREQYF.

V usage is TRBV6-5 and J usage is TRBJ1-5; the match to TRBD1 covers 10 bases. V was pared by 6 bases and J by 6 bases, with 5 bases of the junction left unmatched. Per germline, CDR1 MNHEY and CDR2 SVGAGI. This CDR3 is built from 14 residues. CDR3 amino acids: CASSHGQGGQPQHF. The CDR3 DNA follows: TGTGCCAGCAGCCACGGACAGGGGGGTCAGCCCCAGCATTTT.

CDR3 sequence: CASSIGQGQPQHF. In DNA, the CDR3 is TGTGCCAGTAGTATAGGACAGGGTCAGCCCCAGCATTTT. The chain recombines TRBV19 with TRBJ1-5; 7 positions agree with TRBD1. Losses at the gene ends were 1 base for V and 6 bases for J; bases not matched to a gene: 0. CDR1 and CDR2 (germline): LNHDA, SQIVND (reference sequence). The CDR3 covers 13 residues.

This rearrangement joins TRBV12-5 to TRBJ1-2, with TRBD1 as a possible D gene (6 bases). The CDR3 is 14 amino acids. V was pared by 1 base and J by 8 bases, with 14 bases between. CDR1 is LGHNT, CDR2 FRNRAP, per germline. CDR3 nucleotide sequence: TGTGCTAGTGGTTTGGGGACAGTCACGGGGGGCTACACCTTC. The encoded protein is CASGLGTVTGGYTF. Based on the CDR3 plus reference TRBV12-5 and TRBJ1-2, the full variable domain is DARVTQTPRHKVTEMGQEVTMRCQPILGHNTVFWYRQTMMQGLELLAYFRNRAPLDDSGMPKDRFSAEMPDATLATLKIQPSEPRDSAVYFCASGLGTVTGGYTFGSGTRLTVV.

This clone has only a few counts. The chain uses TRBV12-5 and TRBJ2-7, with a possible D match to TRBD2 (5 bases). The germline V gene has CDR1 LGHNT and CDR2 FRNRAP. The CDR3 runs to 12 residues. Trimming shortened V by 2 bases and J by 12 bases, and 14 bases separated the two germline ends. The CDR3 loop is CASGLPPRGLYF. The CDR3 nucleotides read TGTGCTAGTGGTTTGCCTCCCAGAGGACTGTACTTC.

Many counts were recorded for this clone. This chain connects TRBV7-7 to TRBJ2-3; 11 positions match TRBD2. The ends lost 1 base at V and 9 bases at J; junction bases unmatched: 9. CDR3 length equals 16 residues. Germline loops: CDR1 SSHAT, CDR2 FNYEAQ (reference sequence). The CDR3, as DNA: TGTGCCAGCAGCTTAGACCCTAGCGGGGGGAGTGACACGCAGTATTTT. Its protein product is CASSLDPSGGSDTQYF.